This is a list of T cell receptor beta chains from one sample in a study of OX40 agonist ivuxolimab in advanced cancers. The assay was immunoSEQ multiplex PCR, and TCRdb's table has in-frame clones only and misses some. The table includes over 50,000 clones, around 89% detected once. This sample comprised CD4+ or CD8+ T cells sorted from blood, obtained in a trial of the OX40 agonist ivuxolimab. The receptors were sampled from an adult with an advanced solid tumor such as melanoma, head and neck, liver or kidney cancer. Each CDR3 is given with its conserved first and last residue. The D gene is left open where the match is weak. Clone size is given for some rows only: seen once, a few or many times, or a class if the clone is expanded.

d_call	j_call	clone_size	v_call	cdr3_aa	cdr3_nt
-	TRBJ2-1	-	TRBV7-6	CASSLAASSYNEQFF	TGTGCCAGCAGCTTAGCAGCTAGCTCCTACAATGAGCAGTTCTTC
TRBD2	TRBJ2-1	-	TRBV7-9	CASSLEGRAGVYNEQFF	TGTGCCAGCAGCTTAGAGGGGCGAGCGGGAGTGTACAATGAGCAGTTCTTC
-	TRBJ1-2	-	TRBV28	CASSLRVTELYGYTF	TGTGCCAGCAGTTTAAGGGTGACAGAGCTCTATGGCTACACCTTC
TRBD1	TRBJ2-5	-	TRBV5-4	CASSRDRALQETQYF	TGTGCCAGCAGCCGGGACAGGGCCCTCCAAGAGACCCAGTACTTC
-	TRBJ2-5	-	TRBV28	CASSSWGKETQYF	TGTGCCAGCAGTTCATGGGGAAAAGAGACCCAGTACTTC
-	TRBJ2-5	-	TRBV7-6	CASSPQPYQETQYF	TGTGCCAGCAGCCCACAACCTTACCAAGAGACCCAGTACTTC
-	TRBJ2-5	-	TRBV28	CASSLGTQETQYF	TGTGCCAGCAGTTTAGGTACCCAAGAGACCCAGTACTTC
-	TRBJ1-4	-	TRBV5-6	CASSLGPNEKLFF	TGTGCCAGCAGCTTAGGTCCTAATGAAAAACTGTTTTTT
-	TRBJ1-1	-	TRBV4-3	CASSPRGGAEEAFF	TGCGCCAGCAGCCCAAGAGGGGGGGCCGAGGAAGCTTTCTTT
-	TRBJ2-6	-	TRBV5-3	CARSWVTGANVLTF	TGTGCCAGAAGCTGGGTCACTGGGGCCAACGTCCTGACTTTC
-	TRBJ1-2	-	TRBV27	CASTKNGDVGGYTF	TGTGCCAGCACGAAAAATGGGGACGTGGGCGGCTACACCTTC
TRBD1	TRBJ2-7	-	TRBV5-1	CASSGTGLDLYEQYF	TGCGCCAGCAGCGGGACAGGGCTCGATCTTTACGAGCAGTACTTC
-	TRBJ1-5	few	TRBV28	CASSEQGGQPQHF	TGTGCCAGCAGCGAACAGGGTGGCCAGCCCCAGCATTTT